A single sample gave rise to the 4 T cell receptor beta chains below, sequenced in a study of neurological immune-mediated disorders. TCRdb re-called the 5' RACE reads with MiXCR, one entry per CDR3 protein. Of about 50,000 distinct CDR3 sequences listed, 10% were seen once; the top ten hold approximately 5%. Sequenced input: PBMCs. Every receptor here comes from a man between 65 and 85 years old with HTLV-1-associated myelopathy (HAM/TSP).

This clonotype was counted ten times or more. V is TRBV5-8 and J is TRBJ2-4; 10 bases align to TRBD1. Unmatched junction bases numbered 12, after V lost 4 bases and J lost 8 bases. CDR1 is SGHTS, CDR2 YDEGEE, per germline. CDR3 length: 16 residues. This chain's CDR3 is CASSPGTGAQGDIQYF. The CDR3 DNA follows: TGTGCCAGCAGCCCCGGGACAGGGGCTCAGGGAGACATTCAGTACTTC.

This clonotype was seen more than once but under ten times. V and J are TRBV20-1 and TRBJ2-3; no firm D call. This CDR3 comprises 13 residues. Looked up from germline, CDR1 is DFQATT and CDR2 is SNEGSKA (reference sequence). V lost 7 bases and J 1 base, leaving 12 bases between the germline ends. CDR3 in amino acids: CSVHNRGTDTQYF. In DNA, the CDR3 is TGCAGTGTTCACAACCGGGGCACAGATACGCAGTATTTT.

Ten or more counts support this clonotype. The CDR3 region is CASSLAASSYEQYF. In nucleotides, the CDR3 is TGTGCCAGCAGCTTAGCGGCTTCCTCCTACGAGCAGTACTTC. The chain carries TRBV7-2 and TRBJ2-7, with D uncertain. The CDR3 runs 14 residues. Trimming pared 0 bases from V and 0 bases from J, leaving 6 bases between. Per germline, CDR1 SGHTA and CDR2 FQGNSA.

This clonotype was counted ten times or more. The chain carries TRBV14 and TRBJ1-1; D gene unclear. V gave up 2 bases and J gave up 5 bases, with 9 bases separating them. The CDR3 is 13 amino acids. In germline, CDR1 is SGHDN, CDR2 FVKESK. DNA for the CDR3: TGTGCCAGCAGCCAAAGTCAGGCTACTGAAGCTTTCTTT. The encoded protein is CASSQSQATEAFF. The full variable domain, with the rest looked up from reference TRBV14 and TRBJ1-1, is EAGVTQFPSHSVIEKGQTVTLRCDPISGHDNLYWYRRVMGKEIKFLLHFVKESKQDESGMPNNRFLAERTGGTYSTLKVQPAELEDSGVYFCASSQSQATEAFFGQGTRLTVV.